These 25 T cell receptor beta chains came from one sample sequenced in a study of identical twins (dated by TCRdb to 2016 to 2017). The method was 5' RACE. The sequencer was an Illumina HiSeq 2000. TCRdb's own reprocessing of the public reads used fastp at Q25 and MiXCR and kept productive beta chains. Rows are unified per CDR3 protein, each entry keeping the most common DNA and genes. Within this sample are 1.5 million to 2 million distinct CDR3 sequences, with about 32% of them counted one time only. The ten largest clonotypes hold 0.25% to 0.3% of the sample. Material for sequencing was cord blood. These receptor sequences come from a newborn girl in good health.

This clonotype occurred a few times. The chain has TRBV5-5 and TRBJ1-5; 7 bases match TRBD1. The CDR3 contains 16 residues. Trimming took 2 bases from V and 12 from J; bases not matched to a gene: 17. CDR1 is SGHKS, CDR2 YYEKEE, per germline (reference sequence). The CDR3 here is CASSLGGFFSNQGQHF. Written as DNA, the CDR3 is TGTGCCAGCAGCTTAGGGGGCTTCTTTAGCAATCAGGGCCAGCATTTT.

For the CDR3, the DNA is TGTGCCAGCAGCGCCCAAGAGGGTGGGGCCAACGTCCTGACTTTC. Encoded protein: CASSAQEGGANVLTF. The chain joins TRBV9 to TRBJ2-6, with a weak D call TRBD2 (5 bases). The CDR3 is 15 residues long. V lost 3 bases, J lost 3 bases, and 10 bases lay in between. Germline V lookup: CDR1 SGDLS, CDR2 YYNGEE.

The chain has TRBV14 and TRBJ2-7, with D perhaps assigned TRBD1 or TRBD2 (5 bases each). V dropped 3 bases and J dropped 3 bases, with 15 bases sitting between them. The CDR3 spans 15 residues. The V gene's germline CDR1 is SGHDN and CDR2 FVKESK. In DNA, the CDR3 is TGTGCCAGCAGCCACCCCCAGGGTGGGAGCTACGAGCAGTACTTC. It specifies CASSHPQGGSYEQYF.

The genes are TRBV27 and TRBJ2-1; 11 positions match TRBD2. CDR1 and CDR2 (germline): MNHEY, SMNVEV (reference sequence). The CDR3 is 17 amino acids. V dropped 1 base and J dropped 7; count of bases not matched to a gene: 9. The CDR3 loop reads CASSLFLSGRAGNEQFF. CDR3 bases: TGTGCCAGCAGTTTATTTCTTAGCGGGAGGGCTGGGAATGAGCAGTTCTTC.

This sequence joins TRBV20-1 and TRBJ2-1, with 13 positions matching TRBD2. Germline CDR1 is DFQATT and CDR2 is SNEGSKA (reference sequence). The trim removed 1 base at V and 3 bases at J, leaving 3 bases unmatched. The CDR3 is 16 residues long. The chain's CDR3 is CSARGTSGGFYNEQFF. The CDR3, as DNA: TGCAGTGCTAGAGGGACTAGCGGGGGCTTCTACAATGAGCAGTTCTTC.

The chain carries TRBV20-1 and TRBJ1-6, with D perhaps TRBD1 (5 bases). V was shortened by 0 bases and J by 0 bases, with 12 bases between the two germline ends. The length of the CDR3 is 17 residues. Germline CDR1 reads DFQATT; CDR2 reads SNEGSKA (reference sequence). DNA of the CDR3: TGCAGTGCTAGAGATCTGGGGGAGAGCTCCTATAATTCACCCCTCCACTTT. Protein product: CSARDLGESSYNSPLHF.

V is TRBV27 and J is TRBJ1-1; D uncertain. V lost 7 bases and J 3 bases, leaving 18 bases between the germline ends. This CDR3 spans 15 amino acids. Looked up from germline, CDR1 is MNHEY and CDR2 is SMNVEV (reference sequence). The CDR3 DNA reads TGTGCCAGCACAAGGTCTTATCGGTGGGACACTGAAGCTTTCTTT. This encodes CASTRSYRWDTEAFF.

As to this clonotype: The junction and the germline gene differ at one end; a read error may be behind it. In nucleotides, the CDR3 is TGTGCCAGCAGCTTCGGGGACAGCCTCTCTGGAAACGCCATATATTTT. It yields the protein CASSFGDSLSGNAIYF. The gene calls are TRBV7-2 and TRBJ1-3, with TRBD1 matching 7 bases. This CDR3 is built from 16 residues. CDR1 is SGHTA and CDR2 is FQGNSA in the germline V gene.

For the CDR3, the DNA is TGTGCCAGCAGTGCACCGGGCCTCTCCTACAATGAGCAGTACTTC. Residues: CASSAPGLSYNEQYF. The chain carries TRBV12-3 or TRBV12-4 and TRBJ2-7; D is uncertain. The CDR3 covers 15 residues. The V gene lost 5 bases and the J gene lost 7 bases, with 21 bases spanning the gap.

V is TRBV7-8 and J is TRBJ2-4, with 11 bases that match TRBD2. The CDR3 covers 19 residues. Per germline, CDR1 SGHVS and CDR2 FQNEAQ. J lost 2 bases, V lost 5 bases, and 14 bases had no gene match. CDR3 amino acids: CASSPVVLAGGRTKNIQYF. DNA of the CDR3: TGTGCCAGCAGCCCAGTAGTTCTAGCGGGGGGCCGAACCAAAAACATTCAGTACTTC.

The chain is built from TRBV2 and TRBJ2-1; possible D gene TRBD2, 5 bases. Trimming took 1 base from V and 0 from J, leaving 7 bases between them. Germline values: CDR1 SNHLY, CDR2 FYNNEI. This CDR3 spans 15 amino acids. In DNA, the CDR3 is TGTGCCAGCAGTGAAGGCAGCGGCTCCTACAATGAGCAGTTCTTC. The encoded protein is CASSEGSGSYNEQFF.

The V call is TRBV10-3, the J call TRBJ2-3; D is perhaps TRBD1 or TRBD2 (5 bases each). The CDR3 is made up of 16 amino acids. Trimming removed 1 base from V and 1 base from J, with 12 bases in between. Germline V gene lookup returns CDR1 ENHRY and CDR2 SYGVKD. Here the CDR3 DNA reads TGTGCCATCAGTGAGTACAGGTCGGAGGGCACAGATACGCAGTATTTT. It codes for CAISEYRSEGTDTQYF.

The chain uses TRBV28 and TRBJ2-1; 9 positions match TRBD2. Per the germline V gene, CDR1 is MDHEN and CDR2 is SYDVKM. V gave up 2 bases and J gave up 9 bases; unmatched junction bases: 11. The CDR3 has 16 residues. The CDR3 region is CASSLPGLAGVGEQFF. CDR3 coding DNA: TGTGCCAGCAGTTTACCCGGATTAGCGGGAGTCGGTGAGCAGTTCTTC.

This clonotype was recorded at least ten times. The chain combines TRBV2 with TRBJ2-1; unclear D gene. The CDR3 length is 12 residues. V lost 4 bases and J lost 7, with 8 bases in between. CDR1 is SNHLY, CDR2 FYNNEI, per germline. The CDR3 here is CASSAWENEQFF. DNA of the CDR3: TGTGCCAGCAGTGCATGGGAAAATGAGCAGTTCTTC.

This clonotype was counted between two and nine times. This chain uses TRBV4-1 with TRBJ2-5, with unresolved D. Germline loops: CDR1 MGHRA, CDR2 YSYEKL. This CDR3 comprises 13 residues. The V end was cut by 5 bases, the J end by 5 bases, with 12 bases between. DNA for the CDR3: TGCGCCAGCAGCGTAGTACTACTTGAGACCCAGTACTTC. It specifies CASSVVLLETQYF.

This clonotype was observed a few times. The rearrangement joins TRBV5-1 to TRBJ2-5; unclear D gene. The CDR3 spans 11 residues. The V gene's germline CDR1 is SGHRS and CDR2 YFSETQ. V was clipped by 6 bases and J by 3 bases, with 6 bases between them. CDR3 DNA: TGCGCCAGCATGATGGAAGAGACCCAGTACTTC. It translates to CASMMEETQYF.

The chain joins TRBV6-5 to TRBJ2-4; the match to TRBD2 covers 9 bases. The assigned J gene may be wrong: the sequence end matches TRBJ2-7 better. The V gene's germline CDR1 is MNHEY and CDR2 SVGAGI. The CDR3 length is 18 residues. The CDR3 spells CASSYPVVAGGSLFEQYF. In DNA, the CDR3 is TGTGCCAGCAGTTACCCAGTCGTGGCGGGAGGGTCGTTGTTCGAGCAGTACTTC.

The chain is built from TRBV9 and TRBJ2-7; 14 bases align to TRBD2. The V and J ends lost 4 bases and 7 bases, in that order; junction bases with no gene match: 16. CDR1 SGDLS and CDR2 YYNGEE come from the germline V gene. The CDR3 sequence is 18 residues long. The CDR3 DNA reads as TGTGCCAGCAGCCCAAATCTCGCCGGGACTAGCGGGAGAAGTGAGCAGTACTTC. It is translated as CASSPNLAGTSGRSEQYF.

This chain connects TRBV20-1 to TRBJ2-3; 10 bases agree with TRBD2. The trim removed 6 bases at V and 1 base at J, leaving 7 bases unmatched. The CDR3 runs to 15 residues. CDR1 DFQATT and CDR2 SNEGSKA come from the germline V gene (reference sequence). CDR3 coding DNA: TGCAGTGCGCCCCTCGGGACTAGCGGCACAGATACGCAGTATTTT. Amino acid sequence: CSAPLGTSGTDTQYF.

V and J are TRBV24-1 and TRBJ2-2; 7 nucleotides match TRBD1. CDR3 size: 14 residues. Trimming at V came to 4 bases and at J to 6 bases, leaving 4 bases not matched to a gene. Per the germline V gene, CDR1 is KGHDR and CDR2 is SFDVKD. The CDR3 protein is CATSEPTGSGELFF. The CDR3 DNA sequence: TGTGCCACCAGTGAGCCGACAGGGTCCGGGGAGCTGTTTTTT.

This clonotype was seen only a few times. The chain carries TRBV18 and TRBJ2-7, with D possibly matching TRBD2 (7 bases). CDR1 is KGHSH and CDR2 is LQKENI in the germline V gene. CDR3 length: 14 residues. V dropped 3 bases and J dropped 3 bases, with 12 bases sitting between them. DNA of the CDR3: TGTGCCAGCTCACCCCTAGCGGACAGCTACGAGCAGTACTTC. Its protein is CASSPLADSYEQYF.

The CDR3, as DNA: TGCAGTGCTAGAGAGAGCTACCAAGAGACCCAGTACTTC. This codes for CSARESYQETQYF. The chain employs TRBV20-1 and TRBJ2-5; D remains unclear. Germline assignment: CDR1 DFQATT and CDR2 SNEGSKA (reference sequence). The V end lost 0 bases, the J end lost 0 bases, and 5 bases lay between the germline ends. There are 13 residues in the CDR3.

The chain employs TRBV20-1 and TRBJ2-7, with TRBD2 matching 14 bases. The CDR3 sequence is 14 residues long. Losses at the gene ends were 6 bases for V and 7 bases for J; bases not matched to a gene: 8. Germline assignment: CDR1 DFQATT and CDR2 SNEGSKA (reference sequence). CDR3: CSATGTSGSWEQYF. In nucleotides, the CDR3 is TGCAGTGCCACCGGGACTAGCGGGAGTTGGGAGCAGTACTTC.

The J gene is TRBJ1-1, the V gene TRBV14, with D perhaps matching TRBD1 (6 bases). The germline CDR1 and CDR2 sequences are SGHDN and FVKESK. This CDR3 spans 15 amino acids. The V end lost 0 bases, the J end lost 4 bases, and 12 bases lay between the germline ends. CDR3 nucleotides: TGTGCCAGCAGCCAAGAGGGGGAGGGGGGCACTGAAGCTTTCTTT. Translation gives CASSQEGEGGTEAFF.

The rearrangement uses TRBV3-1 and TRBJ2-7; TRBD2 matches at 13 bases. Germline lookup yields CDR1 LGHDT and CDR2 YNNKEL (reference sequence). Germline trimming cut 5 bases from V and 7 bases from J; bases unmatched to any gene: 11. This CDR3 has 16 residues. CDR3 bases: TGTGCCAGCAGCTCGACTAGCGGGAGGCTCTACAATGAGCAGTACTTC. Protein: CASSSTSGRLYNEQYF.